The clone carrying this TCR beta chain was found once. These data originate in a study of T cell changes during pregnancy in multiple sclerosis. The CDR3 runs to 16 residues. The V gene's germline CDR1 is MNHNY and CDR2 SVGAGI (reference sequence). V lost 6 bases and J lost 6; bases outside the gene matches: 13. Clones were sequenced by immunoSEQ multiplex PCR, and TCRdb holds only the in-frame ones, with some missing. This table holds fewer than 70,000 clones, roughly 88% found once. Here the sequenced sample was peripheral blood, taken in the third trimester of pregnancy. The chain couples TRBV6-6 to TRBJ2-2; the match to TRBD2 covers 7 bases. The sequence came from a female donor with multiple sclerosis, enrolled in a pregnancy study. The CDR3 DNA reads as TGTGCCAGCAGAAATAGGGGACTACCTGGAGCCGGGGAGCTGTTTTTT. Translating it yields CASRNRGLPGAGELFF.